Presented here are 17 T cell receptor beta chains from one specimen sequenced in a study of regulatory T cells in long-lasting Graves disease. As for time point: newly diagnosed GD, antithyroid drugs for less than 3 months. Construction of the TCR library relied on RNA isolated from PBMCs. Library construction for TCR beta used iRepertoire HTBI primers and Arm-PCR of CDR3 regions. From the multiplex PCR reads, TCRdb called clonotypes with MiXCR, one entry per CDR3 protein. Of 250,000 to 400,000 distinct CDR3 sequences listed, 15% to 20% are singletons. This sample comprised peripheral blood mononuclear cells (PBMCs), obtained at new diagnosis, from a patient treated with antithyroid drugs. The receptors shown here come from a female donor with Graves disease.

This clonotype came up a few times. CDR3 DNA: TGTGCCTGGGACCCGACAGGGGAGGGACGAGAGACCCAGTACTTC. It yields the protein CAWDPTGEGRETQYF. The rearrangement uses TRBV30 and TRBJ2-5; tentative D call: TRBD1 (8 bases). Germline lookup yields CDR1 GTSNPN and CDR2 SVGIG (reference sequence). CDR3 length: 15 amino acids. The germline V and J ends were trimmed by 5 bases and 4 bases, with 20 bases remaining between them.

This clonotype was recorded many times. This rearrangement joins TRBV28 to TRBJ2-7; tentative D call: TRBD2 (6 bases). V lost 10 bases and J 5 bases, leaving 18 bases between the germline ends. The CDR3 runs to 13 residues. The germline gives CDR1 MDHEN, CDR2 SYDVKM. The CDR3 here is CATQSGASDEQYF. CDR3 bases: TGTGCCACCCAGTCGGGAGCTTCCGACGAGCAGTACTTC.

This clonotype was observed many times. The chain joins TRBV30 to TRBJ2-1; 8 bases are a match to TRBD2. V dropped 2 bases and J dropped 7; count of bases not matched to a gene: 4. CDR1 GTSNPN and CDR2 SVGIG come from the germline V gene (reference sequence). The CDR3 extends over 13 amino acids. As DNA, the CDR3 is TGTGCCTGGAGTCGGGCTAGCGGGAATGAGCAGTTCTTC. Encoded protein: CAWSRASGNEQFF. The full variable domain, with the rest looked up from reference TRBV30 and TRBJ2-1, is SQTIHQWPATLVQPVGSPLSLECTVEGTSNPNLYWYRQAAGRGLQLLFYSVGIGQISSEVPQNLSASRPQDRQFILSSKKLLLSDSGFYLCAWSRASGNEQFFGPGTRLTVL.

This clonotype occurred a few times. The chain combines TRBV12-5 with TRBJ2-6; D unclear. Trimming removed 7 bases at V and 0 bases at J, with 19 bases between. This CDR3 spans 18 amino acids. From germline, CDR1 is LGHNT and CDR2 FRNRAP. This CDR3 reads CASVHDGRRLSGANVLTF. The CDR3 DNA reads as TGTGCTAGTGTCCACGATGGCAGGCGCCTCTCTGGGGCCAACGTCCTGACTTTC.

This clonotype was detected ten times or more. The genes are TRBV20-1 and TRBJ1-6; no reliable D call. The CDR3 has 14 residues. Germline V gene sequence: CDR1 DFQATT, CDR2 SNEGSKA (reference sequence). The V end was cut by 0 bases, the J end by 5 bases, with 8 bases between. The chain's CDR3 is CSARDGSNNSPLHF. The CDR3 coding sequence is TGCAGTGCTAGAGACGGCAGTAATAATTCACCCCTCCACTTT.

V gene TRBV7-6 combines with J gene TRBJ2-1; D unclear. This CDR3 spans 14 amino acids. Trimming removed 6 bases from V and 1 base from J, with 10 bases in between. From germline, CDR1 is SGHVS and CDR2 FNYEAQ. The CDR3 reads CASSRSTSYNEQFF. The CDR3 region has the DNA TGTGCCAGCAGTCGGAGCACGTCCTACAATGAGCAGTTCTTC.

This clonotype was observed at least ten times. The V gene is TRBV2, the J gene TRBJ1-2; D call uncertain. The CDR3 has 12 amino acids. V lost 7 bases to trimming and J lost 6 bases, with 12 bases between them. CDR1 and CDR2 from the germline V gene are SNHLY and FYNNEI. The CDR3, as DNA: TGTGCCAGCATAGAAAGGGTTAATGGCTACACCTTC. Translating gives CASIERVNGYTF.

This clonotype was observed at least ten times. One junction end disagrees with the germline gene, perhaps due to a read error. This sequence joins TRBV28 and TRBJ2-7; 8 bases line up with TRBD1. The germline gives CDR1 MDHEN, CDR2 SYDVKM. CDR3 length: 15 residues. CDR3 DNA: TGTGCCAGCAGTTCCGGACAGGGCTGGGGCTACGGGCAGTACTTC. Amino acids: CASSSGQGWGYGQYF.

This clonotype was detected a few times. J is TRBJ2-3 and V is TRBV20-1; D is perhaps TRBD2 (5 bases). The CDR3 is 16 amino acids. Germline CDR1 and CDR2: DFQATT and SNEGSKA (reference sequence). Trimming stripped 0 bases from V and 4 bases from J, with 17 bases between. In DNA, the CDR3 is TGCAGTGCTAGAGATTACGGGGAACCCACATCAGATACGCAGTATTTT. Translation gives CSARDYGEPTSDTQYF.

In its sample, this clonotype was seen many times. The rearrangement uses TRBV11-2 and TRBJ1-4; the D is unclear. Looked up from germline, CDR1 is SGHAT and CDR2 is FQNNGV. The length of the CDR3 is 14 residues. The germline V and J ends were trimmed by 7 bases and 7 bases, with 16 bases remaining between them. CDR3 sequence: CASNLRSESEKLFF. CDR3 bases: TGTGCCAGCAACCTAAGAAGTGAGAGTGAAAAACTGTTTTTT.

This clonotype appeared many times. The chain recombines TRBV30 with TRBJ2-3; no firm D call. Germline values: CDR1 GTSNPN, CDR2 SVGIG (reference sequence). V gave up 4 bases and J gave up 2 bases, with 10 bases separating them. The CDR3 is 13 residues long. The CDR3 DNA is TGTGCCTGGAATTCCGGCTCCACAGATACGCAGTATTTT. Encoded protein: CAWNSGSTDTQYF.

This clonotype was picked up many times. The rearrangement links TRBV19 to TRBJ1-5; the D is unclear. The V end was cut by 6 bases, the J end by 2 bases, with 14 bases between. The CDR3 covers 15 residues. CDR1 and CDR2 (germline): LNHDA, SQIVND (reference sequence). Here the CDR3 DNA reads TGTGCCAGTAGCCAATTTGACTGGGGCAATCAGCCCCAGCATTTT. Its translation: CASSQFDWGNQPQHF.

The chain is built from TRBV20-1 and TRBJ2-2; TRBD2 might be the D (5 bases). Germline V lookup: CDR1 DFQATT, CDR2 SNEGSKA (reference sequence). The CDR3 covers 16 residues. V shed 0 bases and J shed 6 bases, with 17 bases lying between them. The CDR3 loop is CSARDITRASSGELFF. The CDR3, as DNA: TGCAGTGCTAGAGATATTACTCGGGCTAGCTCCGGGGAGCTGTTTTTT.

This sequence joins TRBV24-1 and TRBJ2-6; the D is unclear. The CDR3 consists of 16 residues. The V gene's germline CDR1 is KGHDR and CDR2 SFDVKD. V lost 4 bases and J 0 bases, leaving 9 bases between the germline ends. CDR3 nucleotides: TGTGCCACCAGTGAGGGCAGCTACTCTGGGGCCAACGTCCTGACTTTC. It codes for CATSEGSYSGANVLTF.

This chain joins TRBV27 and TRBJ1-6; unclear D gene. The V and J ends lost 9 bases and 10 bases respectively, with 1 base between them. Germline-derived CDR1 and CDR2 are MNHEY and SMNVEV (reference sequence). This CDR3 has 8 residues. The CDR3 DNA is TGTGCCAGATCACCCCTCCACTTT. Amino acid sequence: CARSPLHF.

The V and J genes are TRBV12-3 or TRBV12-4 and TRBJ1-6; TRBD1 matches 9 bases. CDR3 length equals 16 residues. The junction had 8 bases not matched to a gene; V was cut back by 1 base and J by 10 bases. The CDR3 protein is CASSLEGTGYGSPLHF. CDR3 DNA sequence: TGTGCCAGCAGTTTAGAAGGGACAGGGTACGGGTCACCCCTCCACTTT.

The J gene is TRBJ2-1, the V gene TRBV19; D might be TRBD1 (6 bases). CDR3 length: 14 amino acids. Trimming took 10 bases from V and 4 from J, leaving 17 bases between them. From germline, CDR1 is LNHDA and CDR2 SQIVND (reference sequence). The CDR3 DNA reads as TGTGCCACCCAGGGGCTAACGGGTTACAATGAGCAGTTCTTC. Its protein product is CATQGLTGYNEQFF.